The present entry profiles one T cell receptor beta chain with its context. Its specificity is not known. Germline CDR1 and CDR2: SGHRS and YFSETQ. This CDR3 has 17 residues. The junction had 7 bases not matched to a gene; V was cut back by 0 bases and J by 3 bases. This sample was included in a study of OX40 agonist ivuxolimab in advanced cancers. Study in general: Hepatocellular carcinoma, melanoma, renal cell or head and neck cancer was diagnosed in the dose-escalation patients. A history of anti-PD-1, anti-PD-L1 or anti-CTLA-4 therapy was acceptable, and 40% to 45% had some. Whole-study results and caveats: The investigators did not determine what antigen specificity the expanded peripheral T cells had.

Sequenced by immunoSEQ multiplex PCR; TCRdb stores in-frame clones only, minus some. This table holds 70,000 or so clones, 90% found once. The source was CD4+ or CD8+ T cells sorted from blood, collected in a trial of the OX40 agonist ivuxolimab. The sequence came from an adult with an advanced solid tumor such as melanoma, head and neck, liver or kidney cancer. V and J are TRBV5-1 and TRBJ1-4; TRBD1 matches at 8 bases. CDR3 in amino acids: CASSLVAQGQANEKLFF. The CDR3 DNA is TGCGCCAGCAGCTTGGTGGCTCAGGGACAGGCTAATGAAAAACTGTTTTTT. The complete variable domain, with remaining parts taken from reference TRBV5-1 and TRBJ1-4, reads KAGVTQTPRYLIKTRGQQVTLSCSPISGHRSVSWYQQTPGQGLQFLFEYFSETQRNKGNFPGRFSGRQFSNSRSEMNVSTLELGDSALYLCASSLVAQGQANEKLFFGSGTQLSVL.